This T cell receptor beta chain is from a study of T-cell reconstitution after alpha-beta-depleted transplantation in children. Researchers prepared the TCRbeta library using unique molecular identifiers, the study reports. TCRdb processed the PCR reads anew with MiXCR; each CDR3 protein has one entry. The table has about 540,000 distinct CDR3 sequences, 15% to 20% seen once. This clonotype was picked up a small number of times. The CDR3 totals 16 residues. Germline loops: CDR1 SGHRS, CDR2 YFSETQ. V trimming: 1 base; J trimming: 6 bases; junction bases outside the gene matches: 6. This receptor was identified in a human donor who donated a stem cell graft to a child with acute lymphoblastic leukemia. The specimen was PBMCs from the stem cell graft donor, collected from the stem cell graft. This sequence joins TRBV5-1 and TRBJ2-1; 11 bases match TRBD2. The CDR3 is CASSLLAGGPSNEQFF. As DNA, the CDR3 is TGCGCCAGCAGCTTGCTAGCGGGAGGCCCTTCCAATGAGCAGTTCTTC. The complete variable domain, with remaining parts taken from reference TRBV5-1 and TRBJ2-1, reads KAGVTQTPRYLIKTRGQQVTLSCSPISGHRSVSWYQQTPGQGLQFLFEYFSETQRNKGNFPGRFSGRQFSNSRSEMNVSTLELGDSALYLCASSLLAGGPSNEQFFGPGTRLTVL.